This entry lists 15 T cell receptor beta chains sequenced from one sample in a study of regulatory T cells in long-lasting Graves disease. Construction of TCR beta libraries relied on iRepertoire HTBI primers and on Arm-PCR targeting CDR3 regions. TCRdb ran MiXCR on the multiplex PCR reads and lists one entry per CDR3 protein. This table holds a few hundred thousand distinct CDR3 sequences, about 16% found once. Time point described: newly diagnosed GD, antithyroid drugs for less than 3 months. Following extraction of RNA from PBMCs, that RNA was used to make the TCR library. The data were also submitted as part of a second study, on T cells in Graves' hyperthyroidism and ophthalmopathy.

The sequences come from peripheral blood mononuclear cells (PBMCs), collected at new diagnosis, from a patient treated with antithyroid drugs. These receptors were taken from a woman aged 18 to 35 with Graves disease.

On this clonotype itself: Just one base apart from a much larger clone, this may be a read error. J is TRBJ1-1 and V is TRBV11-2; D is undetermined. CDR1 is SGHAT, CDR2 FQNNGV, per germline. The CDR3 length is 13 residues. CDR3 nucleotide sequence: TGTGCCAGCGGCTTATACCAGGCCACTGAAGCTTTCTTT. As protein: CASGLYQATEAFF.

This clonotype came up many times. The chain has TRBV7-8 and TRBJ2-3, with 8 bases lining up with TRBD2. Germline V gene data show CDR1 as SGHVS and CDR2 as FQNEAQ. Germline trimming cut 2 bases from V and 0 bases from J; bases unmatched to any gene: 13. The CDR3 is made up of 19 amino acids. The CDR3 DNA is TGTGCCAGCAGCTTAAGGGGACTAGGAGGGGGTTCTAGCACAGATACGCAGTATTTT. It encodes CASSLRGLGGGSSTDTQYF.

The sample holds many counts of this clonotype. The gene calls are TRBV28 and TRBJ1-1; tentative D call: TRBD1 (6 bases). Germline lookup yields CDR1 MDHEN and CDR2 SYDVKM. V was trimmed by 5 bases and J by 3 bases, leaving 13 bases between them. This CDR3 is built from 14 residues. The CDR3 here is CASSPGGQYTEAFF. In nucleotides, the CDR3 is TGTGCCAGCAGTCCTGGGGGGCAGTACACTGAAGCTTTCTTT.

This clonotype has ten or more counts. The V call is TRBV6-1, the J call TRBJ2-3; TRBD1 matches at 10 bases. CDR1 and CDR2 (germline): MNHNS, SASEGT. After removal of 6 bases from V and 4 bases from J, the junction contained 7 bases not matched to a gene. CDR3 length equals 15 residues. The CDR3 DNA follows: TGTGCCAGCAGGACAGGGGGCCGGCAGGCAGATACGCAGTATTTT. The encoded protein is CASRTGGRQADTQYF.

This chain links TRBV29-1 with TRBJ1-2; no clear D gene. V dropped 6 bases and J dropped 8 bases, with 19 bases sitting between them. This CDR3 contains 13 residues. Per germline, CDR1 SQVTM and CDR2 ANQGSEA. DNA for the CDR3: TGCAGCGTCCTATTTCCGGGGTTAGGGGGCTACACCTTC. Encoded protein: CSVLFPGLGGYTF.

A word on this clonotype: A much larger clone sits a single nucleotide away, making a read error possible. The chain carries TRBV2 and TRBJ2-3, with 10 bases lining up with TRBD2. The V gene's germline CDR1 is SNHLY and CDR2 FYNNEI. The CDR3 loop spans 15 amino acids. J was trimmed by 1 base and V by 5 bases; bases with no gene match: 3. The CDR3 spells CASSQGTSGTDTQYF. The CDR3 DNA reads as TGTGCCAGCAGTCAGGGGACTAGCGGCACAGATACGCAGTATTTT.

V and J are TRBV20-1 and TRBJ1-2, with D perhaps TRBD1 (5 bases). Trimming shortened V by 6 bases and J by 8 bases, and 13 bases separated the two germline ends. The CDR3 totals 11 residues. Germline CDR1 reads DFQATT; CDR2 reads SNEGSKA (reference sequence). The CDR3 region has the DNA TGCAGTGCAGGCGCGGGGGAAGGCTACACCTTC. It translates to CSAGAGEGYTF.

This clonotype appeared many times. The chain joins TRBV5-1 to TRBJ2-1, with 7 bases identical to TRBD2. CDR1 and CDR2 (germline): SGHRS, YFSETQ. The CDR3 sequence is 14 residues long. V shed 8 bases, J shed 3 bases, and the junction held 8 bases outside the gene matches. CDR3 region: CARWAGLSYNEQFF. The CDR3 nucleotides are TGCGCCAGGTGGGCGGGACTAAGCTACAATGAGCAGTTCTTC.

This clonotype was detected many times. V gene TRBV20-1 combines with J gene TRBJ2-7, with D maybe TRBD2 (5 bases). Trimming cost V 5 bases and J 0 bases, with 17 bases left between them. This CDR3 is built from 15 residues. CDR1 is DFQATT, CDR2 SNEGSKA, per germline (reference sequence). CDR3 sequence (DNA): TGCAGTGCTGAGTCGGCTAGCCTGAGCTCCTACGAGCAGTACTTC. Protein sequence: CSAESASLSSYEQYF.

This clonotype has ten or more counts. The V call is TRBV19, the J call TRBJ1-1; 7 bases map to TRBD1. Germline V CDR1 and CDR2: LNHDA, SQIVND (reference sequence). V was clipped by 5 bases and J by 7 bases; unmatched bases: 10. The CDR3 is made up of 14 amino acids. The CDR3 bases are TGTGCCAGTAGTGGGTACAGGGGCGGTGGTGAAGCTTTCTTT. It translates to CASSGYRGGGEAFF. Full variable domain (remainder filled in from reference TRBV19 and TRBJ1-1): DGGITQSPKYLFRKEGQNVTLSCEQNLNHDAMYWYRQDPGQGLRLIYYSQIVNDFQKGDIAEGYSVSREKKESFPLTVTSAQKNPTAFYLCASSGYRGGGEAFFGQGTRLTVV.

This clonotype showed up many times. The chain uses TRBV18 and TRBJ2-5; 10 positions match TRBD1. V trimming: 2 bases; J trimming: 2 bases; junction bases outside the gene matches: 2. The CDR3 is 15 amino acids. Germline V gene lookup returns CDR1 KGHSH and CDR2 LQKENI. Here the CDR3 reads CASSPGTGDQETQYF. The CDR3 DNA sequence: TGTGCCAGCTCACCAGGGACAGGGGATCAAGAGACCCAGTACTTC.

Many counts were recorded for this clonotype. The J gene is TRBJ2-1, the V gene TRBV11-2, with D possibly TRBD1 on 6 matching bases. Germline CDR1 reads SGHAT; CDR2 reads FQNNGV. The CDR3 is made up of 15 amino acids. V was shortened by 2 bases and J by 9 bases, with 17 bases between the two germline ends. The CDR3 bases are TGTGCCAGCAGCTTAATCAGGGGAGAGCGGCTTGAGCAGTTCTTC. Its translation: CASSLIRGERLEQFF.

This clonotype showed up just once. The chain links TRBV6-1 to TRBJ1-5; D is uncertain. This CDR3 comprises 14 residues. CDR1 is MNHNS and CDR2 is SASEGT in the germline V gene. V lost 3 bases, J lost 2 bases, and 8 bases lay in between. The CDR3 reads CASSEWEGNQPQHF. As DNA, the CDR3 is TGTGCCAGCAGTGAGTGGGAAGGCAATCAGCCCCAGCATTTT.

This clonotype occurred many times. The gene calls are TRBV3-1 and TRBJ1-5; 8 bases fit TRBD1. Trimming took 6 bases from V and 4 from J; bases not matched to a gene: 5. This CDR3 has 14 amino acids. Germline values: CDR1 LGHDT, CDR2 YNNKEL (reference sequence). The CDR3 loop reads CASSTGGGNQPQHF. The CDR3 DNA is TGTGCCAGCAGTACAGGGGGAGGAAATCAGCCCCAGCATTTT. The full variable domain, in which reference TRBV3-1 and TRBJ1-5 provide the parts outside the CDR3, is DTAVSQTPKYLVTQMGNDKSIKCEQNLGHDTMYWYKQDSKKFLKIMFSYNNKELIINETVPNRFSPKSPDKAHLNLHINSLELGDSAVYFCASSTGGGNQPQHFGDGTRLSIL.

The sample holds a few counts of this clonotype. The chain links TRBV20-1 to TRBJ1-5; 10 nucleotides match TRBD1. The J segment lost 6 bases and the V segment lost 6 bases, leaving 5 bases of the junction unmatched. CDR3 length: 13 amino acids. Looked up from germline, CDR1 is DFQATT and CDR2 is SNEGSKA (reference sequence). DNA of the CDR3: TGCAGTGCCCCGGGACAGGGGTTTCAGCCCCAGCATTTT. Amino acid sequence: CSAPGQGFQPQHF.